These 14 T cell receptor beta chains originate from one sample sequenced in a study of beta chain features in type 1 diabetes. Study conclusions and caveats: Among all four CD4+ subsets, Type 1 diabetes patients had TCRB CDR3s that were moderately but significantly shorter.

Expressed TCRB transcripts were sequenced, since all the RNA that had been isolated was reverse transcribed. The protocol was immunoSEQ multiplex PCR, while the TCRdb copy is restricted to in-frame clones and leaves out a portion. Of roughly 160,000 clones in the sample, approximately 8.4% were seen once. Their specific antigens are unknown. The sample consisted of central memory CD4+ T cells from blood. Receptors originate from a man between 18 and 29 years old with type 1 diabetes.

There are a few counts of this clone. The CDR3 spells CAWSGINEKLFF. The CDR3 coding sequence is TGTGCCTGGAGCGGTATTAATGAAAAACTGTTTTTT. The chain employs TRBV30 and TRBJ1-4; D gene uncertain. The germline V gene encodes CDR1 GTSNPN and CDR2 SVGIG (reference sequence). The CDR3 consists of 12 residues. V lost 3 bases to trimming and J lost 4 bases, with 6 bases between them.

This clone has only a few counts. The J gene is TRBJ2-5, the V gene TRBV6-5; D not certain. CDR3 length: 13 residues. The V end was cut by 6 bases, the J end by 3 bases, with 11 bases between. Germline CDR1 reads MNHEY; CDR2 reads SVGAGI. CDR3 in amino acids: CASRRRREETQYF. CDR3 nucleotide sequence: TGTGCCAGCAGGCGGAGACGGGAAGAGACCCAGTACTTC.

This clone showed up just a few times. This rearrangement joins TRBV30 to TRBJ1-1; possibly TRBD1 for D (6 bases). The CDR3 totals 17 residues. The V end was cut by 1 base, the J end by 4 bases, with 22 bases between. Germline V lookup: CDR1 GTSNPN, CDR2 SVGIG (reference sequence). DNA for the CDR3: TGTGCCTGGAGTGGTAGACAATCCCTGCTCAGGGGCACTGAAGCTTTCTTT. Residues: CAWSGRQSLLRGTEAFF.

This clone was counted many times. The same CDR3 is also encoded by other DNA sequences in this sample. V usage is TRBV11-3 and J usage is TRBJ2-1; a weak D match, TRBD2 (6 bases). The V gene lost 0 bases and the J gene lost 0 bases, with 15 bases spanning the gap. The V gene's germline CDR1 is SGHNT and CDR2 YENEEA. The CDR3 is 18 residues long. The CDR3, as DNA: TGTGCCAGCAGCTTAGATCAAGGAGGGTCTAGCTCCTACAATGAGCAGTTCTTC. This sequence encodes CASSLDQGGSSSYNEQFF.

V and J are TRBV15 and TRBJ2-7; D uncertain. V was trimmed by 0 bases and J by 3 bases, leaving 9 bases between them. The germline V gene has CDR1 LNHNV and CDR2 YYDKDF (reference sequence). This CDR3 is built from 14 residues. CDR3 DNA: TGTGCCACCAGCAGAGACAGGAATGGCTACGAGCAGTACTTC. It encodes CATSRDRNGYEQYF.

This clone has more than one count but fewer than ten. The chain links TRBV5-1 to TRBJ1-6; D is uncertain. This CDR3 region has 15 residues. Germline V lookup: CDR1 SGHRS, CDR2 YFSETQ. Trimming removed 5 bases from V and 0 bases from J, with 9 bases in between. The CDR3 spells CASRRGSSYNSPLHF. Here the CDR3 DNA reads TGCGCCAGCAGACGGGGTAGCTCCTATAATTCACCCCTCCACTTT.

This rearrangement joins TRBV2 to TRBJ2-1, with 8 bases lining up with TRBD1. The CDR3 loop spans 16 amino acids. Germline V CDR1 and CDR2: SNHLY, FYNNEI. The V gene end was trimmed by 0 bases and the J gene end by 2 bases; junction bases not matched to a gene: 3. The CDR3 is CASSEAQQGAYNEQFF. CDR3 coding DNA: TGTGCCAGCAGTGAAGCGCAACAGGGGGCCTACAATGAGCAGTTCTTC.

CDR3 loop: CASRKVREQFF. The CDR3, as DNA: TGTGCCAGCAGGAAAGTACGGGAGCAGTTCTTC. The rearrangement uses TRBV2 and TRBJ2-1; D is unresolved. The length of the CDR3 is 11 residues. V lost 6 bases and J 10 bases, leaving 10 bases between the germline ends. The germline V gene encodes CDR1 SNHLY and CDR2 FYNNEI.

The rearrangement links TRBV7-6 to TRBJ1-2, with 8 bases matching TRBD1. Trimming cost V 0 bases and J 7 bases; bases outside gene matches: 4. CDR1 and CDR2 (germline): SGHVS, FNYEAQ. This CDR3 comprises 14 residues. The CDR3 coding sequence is TGTGCCAGCAGCTTAGCGCTTACAGGGGGTGGCTACACCTTC. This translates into CASSLALTGGGYTF. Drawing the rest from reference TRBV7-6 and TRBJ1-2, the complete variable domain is GAGVSQSPRYKVTKRGQDVALRCDPISGHVSLYWYRQALGQGPEFLTYFNYEAQQDKSGLPNDRFSAERPEGSISTLTIQRTEQRDSAMYRCASSLALTGGGYTFGSGTRLTVV.

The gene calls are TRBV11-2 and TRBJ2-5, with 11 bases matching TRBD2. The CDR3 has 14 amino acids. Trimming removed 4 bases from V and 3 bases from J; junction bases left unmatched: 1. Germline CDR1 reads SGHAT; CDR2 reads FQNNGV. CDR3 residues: CASSSGLAEETQYF. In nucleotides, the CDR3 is TGTGCCAGCAGCTCGGGACTAGCGGAAGAGACCCAGTACTTC.

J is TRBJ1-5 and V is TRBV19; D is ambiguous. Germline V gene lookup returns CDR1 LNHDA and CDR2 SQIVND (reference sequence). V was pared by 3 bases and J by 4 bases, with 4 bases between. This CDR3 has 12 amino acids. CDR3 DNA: TGTGCCAGTAGTATGAGGAATCAGCCCCAGCATTTT. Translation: CASSMRNQPQHF.

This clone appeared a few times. CDR3 region: CASSYSRDEQFF. The CDR3 region has the DNA TGTGCCAGCAGTTACTCACGGGATGAGCAGTTCTTC. V gene TRBV6-5 combines with J gene TRBJ2-1, with D hard to call. With 0 bases removed from V and 8 bases from J, the gap between germline ends came to 5 bases. Looked up from germline, CDR1 is MNHEY and CDR2 is SVGAGI. This CDR3 is built from 12 residues.

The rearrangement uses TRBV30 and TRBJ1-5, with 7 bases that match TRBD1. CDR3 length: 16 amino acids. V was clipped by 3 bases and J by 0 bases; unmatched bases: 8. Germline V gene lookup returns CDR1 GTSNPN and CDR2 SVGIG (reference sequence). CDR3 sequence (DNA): TGTGCCTGGAGAGAGAACAGGGGAGGTAGCAATCAGCCCCAGCATTTT. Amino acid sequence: CAWRENRGGSNQPQHF.

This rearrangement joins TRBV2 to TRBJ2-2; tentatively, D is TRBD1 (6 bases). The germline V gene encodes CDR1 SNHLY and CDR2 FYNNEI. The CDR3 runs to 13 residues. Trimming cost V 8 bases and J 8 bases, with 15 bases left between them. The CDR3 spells CASGENREGELFF. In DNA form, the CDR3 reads TGTGCCAGCGGAGAGAACAGGGAAGGGGAGCTGTTTTTT.